The clone carrying this T cell receptor beta chain has just one count. Its matching antigen is unknown. J was trimmed by 1 base and V by 1 base; bases with no gene match: 9. Germline CDR1 and CDR2: SEHNR and FQNEAQ (reference sequence). CDR3 length: 18 amino acids. The data are from a study of vaccination and CD4 T cells after COVID-19. Regarding treatment: roughly nine-day PBMC culture with coronavirus spike peptide pools or control peptides (ViraFEST assay). Once peptide pools had expanded antigen-specific T cells, ViraFEST sequenced TCRs. Prior SARS-CoV-2 infection was absent in healthy vaccine recipients, which was shown by nucleocapsid antibodies that were negative before and after vaccination. The cultures had half their medium swapped for fresh IL-2 medium on days 3 and 7. Sequencing of the DNA from cultured CD4+ T cells was carried out with the Oncomine TCR Beta short-read assay. Genomic DNA was extracted from cultured CD4+ T cells. TCRdb re-called the PCR reads through MiXCR, storing one row per CDR3 protein. Of roughly 20,000 distinct CDR3 sequences in the sample, approximately 80% were seen once.

This chain uses TRBV7-9 with TRBJ1-1; 10 bases line up with TRBD1. This TCR derives from a human donor who received a COVID-19 vaccine. Sequenced material: CD4+ T cells from blood, cultured in vitro, taken after SARS-CoV-2 vaccination. The chain's CDR3 is CASSLGAGTGATNTEAFF. CDR3 nucleotide sequence: TGTGCCAGCAGCTTAGGTGCGGGGACAGGGGCTACGAACACTGAAGCTTTCTTT. Drawing the rest from reference TRBV7-9 and TRBJ1-1, the complete variable domain is DTGVSQNPRHKITKRGQNVTFRCDPISEHNRLYWYRQTLGQGPEFLTYFQNEAQLEKSRLLSDRFSAERPKGSFSTLEIQRTEQGDSAMYLCASSLGAGTGATNTEAFFGQGTRLTVV.